These 6 T cell receptor beta chains were all obtained from the same sample, sequenced in a study of cytotoxic CD8 clonotypes in ibrutinib-treated CLL. The data were produced by immunoSEQ multiplex PCR, yet TCRdb's version contains in-frame clones alone and is incomplete. The table records 52,000 or so clones, roughly 85% of them present only once. This specimen was PBMCs, taken after 24 months of ibrutinib treatment. The source is a human donor with chronic lymphocytic leukemia.

The chain couples TRBV5-6 to TRBJ1-5; D is undetermined. Germline values: CDR1 SGHDT, CDR2 YYEEEE. The CDR3 contains 12 residues. The ends were cut back, 4 bases at V and 4 bases at J, with 6 bases in the middle. DNA for the CDR3: TGTGCCAGCAGCCTTATGAATCAGCCCCAGCATTTT. Amino acid sequence: CASSLMNQPQHF.

This rearrangement joins TRBV11-2 to TRBJ1-1; TRBD1 matches 10 bases. This CDR3 has 15 residues. Germline values: CDR1 SGHAT, CDR2 FQNNGV. V gave up 5 bases and J gave up 5 bases; unmatched junction bases: 8. CDR3 loop: CASSQMGDRGTEAFF. The CDR3 DNA follows: TGTGCCAGCAGCCAAATGGGGGACAGGGGTACTGAAGCTTTCTTT.

This clone was seen once. This chain joins TRBV29-1 and TRBJ1-5; no reliable D call. V lost 6 bases, J lost 0 bases, and 12 bases lay in between. Germline-derived CDR1 and CDR2 are SQVTM and ANQGSEA. The CDR3 runs to 14 residues. CDR3 DNA: TGCAGCGTGGGTTCGAGTTCTAGCAATCAGCCCCAGCATTTT. It is translated as CSVGSSSSNQPQHF.

This clone is a singleton in its sample. This chain connects TRBV19 to TRBJ2-3; D unresolved. Per germline, CDR1 LNHDA and CDR2 SQIVND (reference sequence). The CDR3 contains 15 residues. Trimming shortened V by 3 bases and J by 4 bases, and 14 bases separated the two germline ends. The CDR3, as DNA: TGTGCCAGTAGTATTCTAGGCAGCAGCGCAGATACGCAGTATTTT. As protein: CASSILGSSADTQYF.

This clone was counted many times. This sample also contains other DNA sequences that code for the same CDR3. The genes are TRBV9 and TRBJ2-5; no firm D call. The CDR3 runs to 13 residues. CDR1 and CDR2 from the germline V gene are SGDLS and YYNGEE. Trimming pared 0 bases from V and 3 bases from J, leaving 6 bases between. DNA of the CDR3: TGTGCCAGCAGCGTAGGAAGGGAAGAGACCCAGTACTTC. Translation gives CASSVGREETQYF.

The rearrangement uses TRBV19 and TRBJ1-1; 7 bases align to TRBD1. Germline V gene sequence: CDR1 LNHDA, CDR2 SQIVND (reference sequence). There are 13 residues in the CDR3. Unmatched junction bases numbered 2, after V lost 7 bases and J lost 0 bases. The CDR3 DNA is TGTGCCAGTATAGGGACAGTGAACACTGAAGCTTTCTTT. Translating it yields CASIGTVNTEAFF.